Below, one T cell receptor (beta chain) is given with its context. The same CDR3 arises from other DNA sequences in this sample as well. This specimen comes from a study of shared clonotypes between healthy human individuals. V was trimmed by 6 bases and J by 1 base, leaving 12 bases between them. Per the germline V gene, CDR1 is MDHEN and CDR2 is SYDVKM. There are 14 residues in the CDR3. TCRdb's table, derived via immunoSEQ multiplex PCR, lists solely in-frame clones and lacks some. The sample yields a few million clones, approximately 90% seen once. Negatively enriched CD4+ T cells were divided by CD45RA into naive and memory.

This receptor was identified in a young man in good health. Some clones in this sample may be carry-over from other donors' samples. This chain links TRBV28 with TRBJ1-1; D call uncertain. Sequenced input: naive CD4+ T cells from PBMCs. Subset given: CD45RA+ positively selected. CDR3 in DNA: TGTGCCAGCAGCCCCGGAGGGCCGAACACTGAAGCTTTCTTT. As protein: CASSPGGPNTEAFF.